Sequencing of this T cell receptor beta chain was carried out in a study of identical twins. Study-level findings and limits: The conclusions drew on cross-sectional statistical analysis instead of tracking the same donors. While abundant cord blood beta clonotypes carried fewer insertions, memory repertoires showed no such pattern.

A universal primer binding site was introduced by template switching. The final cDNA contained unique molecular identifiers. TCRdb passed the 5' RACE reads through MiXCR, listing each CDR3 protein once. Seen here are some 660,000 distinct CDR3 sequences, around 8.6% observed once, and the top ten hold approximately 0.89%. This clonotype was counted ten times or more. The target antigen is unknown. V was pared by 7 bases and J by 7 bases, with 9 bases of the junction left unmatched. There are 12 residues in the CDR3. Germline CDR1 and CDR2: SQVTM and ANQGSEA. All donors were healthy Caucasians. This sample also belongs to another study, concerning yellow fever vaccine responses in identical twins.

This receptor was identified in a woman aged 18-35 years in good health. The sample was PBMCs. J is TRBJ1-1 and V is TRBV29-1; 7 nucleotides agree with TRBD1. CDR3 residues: CSAAGQRDEAFF. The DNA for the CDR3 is TGCAGCGCCGCGGGACAGCGGGATGAAGCTTTCTTT.